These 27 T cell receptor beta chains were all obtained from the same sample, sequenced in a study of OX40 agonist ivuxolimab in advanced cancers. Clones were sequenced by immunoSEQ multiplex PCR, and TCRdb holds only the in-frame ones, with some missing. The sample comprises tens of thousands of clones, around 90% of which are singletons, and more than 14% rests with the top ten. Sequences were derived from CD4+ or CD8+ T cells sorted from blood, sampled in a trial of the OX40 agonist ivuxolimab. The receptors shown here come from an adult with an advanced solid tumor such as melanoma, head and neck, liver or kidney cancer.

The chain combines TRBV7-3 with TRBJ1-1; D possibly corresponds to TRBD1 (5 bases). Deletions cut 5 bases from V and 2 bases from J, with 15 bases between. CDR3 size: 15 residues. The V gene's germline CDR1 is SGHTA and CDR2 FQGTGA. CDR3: CASSPDRGVNTEAFF. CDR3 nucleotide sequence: TGTGCCAGCAGCCCGGATCGGGGGGTAAACACTGAAGCTTTCTTT.

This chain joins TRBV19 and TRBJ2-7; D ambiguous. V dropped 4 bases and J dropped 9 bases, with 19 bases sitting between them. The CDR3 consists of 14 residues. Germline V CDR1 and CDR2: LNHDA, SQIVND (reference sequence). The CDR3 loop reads CASSTSTDSWGQYF. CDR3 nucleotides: TGTGCCAGTAGTACCTCGACGGATTCCTGGGGGCAGTACTTC. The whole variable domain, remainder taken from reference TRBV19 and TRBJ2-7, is DGGITQSPKYLFRKEGQNVTLSCEQNLNHDAMYWYRQDPGQGLRLIYYSQIVNDFQKGDIAEGYSVSREKKESFPLTVTSAQKNPTAFYLCASSTSTDSWGQYFGPGTRLTVT.

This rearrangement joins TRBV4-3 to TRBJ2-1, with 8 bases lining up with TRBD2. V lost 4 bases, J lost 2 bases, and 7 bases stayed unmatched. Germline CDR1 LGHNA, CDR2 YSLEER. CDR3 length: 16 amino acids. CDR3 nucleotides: TGCGCCAGCAGCCGGGAAGCGGGAGAGGCCTACAATGAGCAGTTCTTC. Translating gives CASSREAGEAYNEQFF.

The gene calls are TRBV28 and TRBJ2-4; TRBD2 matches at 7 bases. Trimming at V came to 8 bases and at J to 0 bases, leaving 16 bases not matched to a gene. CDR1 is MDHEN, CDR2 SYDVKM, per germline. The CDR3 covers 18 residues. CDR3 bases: TGTGCCAGCGGACAAAGCGGGATAGGATCCCTAGCCAAAAACATTCAGTACTTC. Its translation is CASGQSGIGSLAKNIQYF.

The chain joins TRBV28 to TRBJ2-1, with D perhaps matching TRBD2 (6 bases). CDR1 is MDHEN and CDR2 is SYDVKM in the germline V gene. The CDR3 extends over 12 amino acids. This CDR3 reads CAGGAGHNEQFF. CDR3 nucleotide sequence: TGTGCGGGGGGAGCGGGCCACAATGAGCAGTTCTTC.

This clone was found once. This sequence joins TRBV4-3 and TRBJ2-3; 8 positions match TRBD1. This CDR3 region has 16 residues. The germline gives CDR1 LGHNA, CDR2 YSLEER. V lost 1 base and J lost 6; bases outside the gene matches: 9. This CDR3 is CASSQAQGADPDTQYF. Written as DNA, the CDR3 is TGCGCCAGCAGCCAAGCTCAGGGGGCCGACCCTGATACGCAGTATTTT.

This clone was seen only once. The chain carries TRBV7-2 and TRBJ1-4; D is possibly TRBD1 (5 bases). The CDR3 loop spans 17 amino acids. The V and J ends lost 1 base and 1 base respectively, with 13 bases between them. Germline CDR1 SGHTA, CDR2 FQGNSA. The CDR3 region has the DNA TGTGCCAGCAGCTTAGTGGGTCAGGGTAGAACTAATGAAAAACTGTTTTTT. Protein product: CASSLVGQGRTNEKLFF.

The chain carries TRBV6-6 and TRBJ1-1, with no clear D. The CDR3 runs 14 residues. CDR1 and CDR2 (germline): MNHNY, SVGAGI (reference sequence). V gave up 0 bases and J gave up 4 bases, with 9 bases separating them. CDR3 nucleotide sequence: TGTGCCAGCAGTTACTCGGAGGGTCGCACTGAAGCTTTCTTT. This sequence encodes CASSYSEGRTEAFF.

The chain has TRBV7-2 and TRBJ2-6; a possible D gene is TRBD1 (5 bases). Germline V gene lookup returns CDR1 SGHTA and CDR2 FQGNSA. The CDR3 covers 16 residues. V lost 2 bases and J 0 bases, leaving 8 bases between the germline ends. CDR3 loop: CASSLQGTSGANVLTF. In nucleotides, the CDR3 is TGTGCCAGCAGCTTACAGGGTACCTCTGGGGCCAACGTCCTGACTTTC.

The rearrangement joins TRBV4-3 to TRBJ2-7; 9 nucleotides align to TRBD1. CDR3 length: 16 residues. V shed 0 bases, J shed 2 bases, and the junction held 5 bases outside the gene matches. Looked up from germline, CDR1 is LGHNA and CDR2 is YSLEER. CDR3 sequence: CASSQDRTGDAYEQYF. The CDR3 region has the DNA TGCGCCAGCAGCCAAGATAGGACAGGGGATGCCTACGAGCAGTACTTC.

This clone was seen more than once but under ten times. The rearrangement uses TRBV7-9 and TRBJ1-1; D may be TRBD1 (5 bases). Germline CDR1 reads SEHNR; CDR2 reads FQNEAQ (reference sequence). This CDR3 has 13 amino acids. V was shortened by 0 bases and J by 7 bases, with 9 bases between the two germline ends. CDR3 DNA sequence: TGTGCCAGCAGCTTAGCGGGGACTATTGAAGCTTTCTTT. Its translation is CASSLAGTIEAFF. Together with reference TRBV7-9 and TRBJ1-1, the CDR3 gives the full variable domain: DTGVSQNPRHKITKRGQNVTFRCDPISEHNRLYWYRQTLGQGPEFLTYFQNEAQLEKSRLLSDRFSAERPKGSFSTLEIQRTEQGDSAMYLCASSLAGTIEAFFGQGTRLTVV.

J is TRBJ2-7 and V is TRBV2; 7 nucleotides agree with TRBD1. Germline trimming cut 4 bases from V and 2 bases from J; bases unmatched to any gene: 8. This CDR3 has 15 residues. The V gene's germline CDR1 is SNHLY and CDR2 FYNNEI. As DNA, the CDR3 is TGTGCCAGCAGTGCGATACAGGGGATCCCCTACGAGCAGTACTTC. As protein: CASSAIQGIPYEQYF. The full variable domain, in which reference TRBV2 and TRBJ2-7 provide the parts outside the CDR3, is EPEVTQTPSHQVTQMGQEVILRCVPISNHLYFYWYRQILGQKVEFLVSFYNNEISEKSEIFDDQFSVERPDGSNFTLKIRSTKLEDSAMYFCASSAIQGIPYEQYFGPGTRLTVT.

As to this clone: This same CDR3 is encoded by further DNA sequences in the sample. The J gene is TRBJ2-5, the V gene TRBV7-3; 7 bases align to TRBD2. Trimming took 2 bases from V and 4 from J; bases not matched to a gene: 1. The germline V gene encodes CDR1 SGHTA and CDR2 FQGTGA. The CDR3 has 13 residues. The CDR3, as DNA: TGTGCCAGCAGCTTAGGCGGGGGAGAGACCCAGTACTTC. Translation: CASSLGGGETQYF.

This CDR3 reads CASSLEHSYEQYF. The CDR3 coding sequence is TGTGCCAGCAGCTTAGAACATTCCTACGAGCAGTACTTC. This chain uses TRBV11-2 with TRBJ2-7; no reliable D call. The CDR3 extends over 13 amino acids. CDR1 SGHAT and CDR2 FQNNGV come from the germline V gene. The ends were cut back, 0 bases at V and 1 base at J, with 4 bases in the middle.

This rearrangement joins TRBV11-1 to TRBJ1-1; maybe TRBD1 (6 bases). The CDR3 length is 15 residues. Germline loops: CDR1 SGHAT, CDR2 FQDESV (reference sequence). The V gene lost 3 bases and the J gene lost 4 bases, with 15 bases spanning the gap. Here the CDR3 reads CASSFPPRGATEAFF. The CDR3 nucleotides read TGTGCCAGCAGCTTCCCCCCCCGGGGGGCCACTGAAGCTTTCTTT.

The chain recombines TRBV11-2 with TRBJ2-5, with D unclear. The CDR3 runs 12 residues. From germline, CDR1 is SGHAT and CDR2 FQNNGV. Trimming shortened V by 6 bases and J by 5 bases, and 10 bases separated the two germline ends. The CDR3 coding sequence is TGTGCCAGCAGTTCTCCCGAGGAGACCCAGTACTTC. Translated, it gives CASSSPEETQYF.

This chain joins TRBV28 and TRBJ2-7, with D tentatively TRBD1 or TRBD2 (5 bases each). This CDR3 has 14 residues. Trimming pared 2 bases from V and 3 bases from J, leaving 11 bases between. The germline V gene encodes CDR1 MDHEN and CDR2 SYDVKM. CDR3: CASSLGGSLYEQYF. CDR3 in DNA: TGTGCCAGCAGTTTAGGGGGAAGCCTCTACGAGCAGTACTTC.

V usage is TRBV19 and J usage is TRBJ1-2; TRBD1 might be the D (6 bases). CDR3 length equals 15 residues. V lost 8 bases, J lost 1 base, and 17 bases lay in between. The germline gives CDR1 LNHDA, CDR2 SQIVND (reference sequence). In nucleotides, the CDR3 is TGTGCCAGTCATCCTTGGGGGGCAGTTAACTATGGCTACACCTTC. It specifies CASHPWGAVNYGYTF.

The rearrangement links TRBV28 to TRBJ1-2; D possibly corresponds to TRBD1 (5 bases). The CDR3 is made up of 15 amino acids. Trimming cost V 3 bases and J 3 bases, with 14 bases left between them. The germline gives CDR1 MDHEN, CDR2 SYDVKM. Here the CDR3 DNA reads TGTGCCAGCAGTTTTAATGGTGTCAGGGACTATGGCTACACCTTC. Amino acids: CASSFNGVRDYGYTF.

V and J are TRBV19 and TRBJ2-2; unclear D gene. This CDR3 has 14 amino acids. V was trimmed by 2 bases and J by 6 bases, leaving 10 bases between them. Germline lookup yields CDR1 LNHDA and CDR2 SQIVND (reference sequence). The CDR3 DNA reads TGTGCCAGTAGTATATATCAGGTGGCCGGGGAGCTGTTTTTT. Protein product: CASSIYQVAGELFF.

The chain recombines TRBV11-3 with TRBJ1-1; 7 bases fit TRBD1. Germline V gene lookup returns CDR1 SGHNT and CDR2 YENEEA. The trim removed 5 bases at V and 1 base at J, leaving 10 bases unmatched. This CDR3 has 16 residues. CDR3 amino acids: CASSPYPGQQNTEAFF. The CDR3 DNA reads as TGTGCCAGCAGCCCATACCCGGGACAGCAGAACACTGAAGCTTTCTTT.

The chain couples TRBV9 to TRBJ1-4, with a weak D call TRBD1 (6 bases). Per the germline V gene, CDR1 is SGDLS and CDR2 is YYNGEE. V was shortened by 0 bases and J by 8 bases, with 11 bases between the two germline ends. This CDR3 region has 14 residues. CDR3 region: CASSVGRGEEKLFF. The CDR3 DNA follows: TGTGCCAGCAGCGTAGGTAGGGGGGAAGAAAAACTGTTTTTT.

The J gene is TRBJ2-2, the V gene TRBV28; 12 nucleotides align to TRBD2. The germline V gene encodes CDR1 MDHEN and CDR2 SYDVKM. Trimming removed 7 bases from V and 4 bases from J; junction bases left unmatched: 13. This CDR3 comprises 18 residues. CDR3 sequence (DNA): TGTGCCAGCAACCTAGGCCTAGCGGGAGGGCCTTCCACCGGGGAGCTGTTTTTT. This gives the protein CASNLGLAGGPSTGELFF.

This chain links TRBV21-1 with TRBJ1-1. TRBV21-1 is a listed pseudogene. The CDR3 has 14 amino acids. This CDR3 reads CASSKVGTFTEAFF. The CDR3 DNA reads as TGTGCCAGCAGCAAAGTTGGGACCTTCACTGAAGCTTTCTTT.

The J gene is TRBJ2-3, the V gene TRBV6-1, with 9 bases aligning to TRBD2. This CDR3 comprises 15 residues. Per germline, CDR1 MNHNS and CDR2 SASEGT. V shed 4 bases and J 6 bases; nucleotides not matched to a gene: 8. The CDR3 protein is CASSGSSGTRDTQYF. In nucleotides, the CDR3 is TGTGCCAGCAGTGGGTCTAGCGGGACAAGGGATACGCAGTATTTT.

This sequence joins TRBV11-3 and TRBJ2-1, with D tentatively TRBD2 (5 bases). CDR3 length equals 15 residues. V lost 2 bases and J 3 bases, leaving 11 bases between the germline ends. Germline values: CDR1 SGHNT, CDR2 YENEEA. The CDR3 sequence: CASSLPTRIYNEQFF. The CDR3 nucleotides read TGTGCCAGCAGCTTACCTACTAGAATCTACAATGAGCAGTTCTTC.

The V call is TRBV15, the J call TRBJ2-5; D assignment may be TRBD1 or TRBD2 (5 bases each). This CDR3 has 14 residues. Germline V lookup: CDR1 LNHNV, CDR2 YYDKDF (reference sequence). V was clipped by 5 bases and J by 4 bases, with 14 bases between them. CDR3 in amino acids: CATSGGGGIETQYF. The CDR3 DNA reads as TGTGCCACCAGCGGGGGTGGGGGAATAGAGACCCAGTACTTC.